A single sample is the source of the 17 T cell receptor beta chains below, sequenced in a study of graft-versus-host responses after intestinal transplantation. Data came from immunoSEQ multiplex PCR; TCRdb stores just in-frame clones and leaves some out. The table records about 98,000 clones, about 82% of them present only once. Sequencing was performed on PBMCs, taken 255 days after intestinal transplant. Source of these receptors: a human patient who received an intestinal transplant, so some T cells may come from the graft donor.

The chain employs TRBV2 and TRBJ1-5; D unresolved. Germline loops: CDR1 SNHLY, CDR2 FYNNEI. Trimming removed 6 bases at V and 6 bases at J, with 9 bases between. The CDR3 consists of 12 residues. CDR3 region: CASRAEGQPQHF. Here the CDR3 DNA reads TGTGCCAGCAGGGCTGAAGGTCAGCCCCAGCATTTT.

The CDR3 loop is CASSLGGTRGIEAFF. The CDR3 nucleotides read TGCGCCAGCAGCTTGGGAGGGACACGGGGTATTGAAGCTTTCTTT. V is TRBV5-1 and J is TRBJ1-1; tentative D call: TRBD1 (6 bases). The CDR3 is 15 residues long. V lost 0 bases and J 7 bases, leaving 16 bases between the germline ends. Germline values: CDR1 SGHRS, CDR2 YFSETQ.

The V call is TRBV7-8, the J call TRBJ1-5; 7 bases agree with TRBD1. This CDR3 contains 14 residues. Trimming took 5 bases from V and 9 from J; bases not matched to a gene: 10. CDR1 SGHVS and CDR2 FQNEAQ come from the germline V gene. The CDR3 here is CASSRTGLMRPQHF. The CDR3 DNA reads TGTGCCAGCAGCCGGACAGGCTTAATGAGGCCCCAGCATTTT.

The V gene is TRBV5-1, the J gene TRBJ2-3, with 12 bases aligning to TRBD2. CDR1 and CDR2 (germline): SGHRS, YFSETQ. With 2 bases clipped from V and 6 bases from J, the junction kept 1 base outside the gene matches. The CDR3 runs 14 residues. The CDR3 reads CASSFTSGGDTQYF. The CDR3 bases are TGCGCCAGCAGCTTCACTAGCGGGGGGGATACGCAGTATTTT.

The CDR3, as DNA: TGCGCCAGCAGCTTAGCAACTAGCGGGGCCCCCTACGAGCAGTACTTC. Amino acids: CASSLATSGAPYEQYF. This sequence joins TRBV5-1 and TRBJ2-5; 10 nucleotides agree with TRBD2. The DNA end favors TRBJ2-7, so the J call may be wrong. CDR3 length: 16 residues. From germline, CDR1 is SGHRS and CDR2 YFSETQ.

The chain carries TRBV6-5 and TRBJ1-6; TRBD1 might be the D (6 bases). The CDR3 length is 14 residues. Germline V gene sequence: CDR1 MNHEY, CDR2 SVGAGI. V lost 2 bases and J 10 bases, leaving 12 bases between the germline ends. This chain's CDR3 is CASSYRGAGSPLHF. As DNA, the CDR3 is TGTGCCAGCAGTTACCGGGGGGCCGGGTCACCCCTCCACTTT.

The chain uses TRBV6-6 and TRBJ1-1; D uncertain. This CDR3 has 10 amino acids. V was clipped by 6 bases and J by 7 bases, with 6 bases between them. CDR1 is MNHNY and CDR2 is SVGAGI in the germline V gene (reference sequence). CDR3 in amino acids: CASSRSEAFF. The CDR3 DNA sequence: TGTGCCAGCAGCAGGAGTGAAGCTTTCTTT.

V usage is TRBV28 and J usage is TRBJ2-7; D is uncertain. The CDR3 spans 13 residues. In germline, CDR1 is MDHEN, CDR2 SYDVKM. The V and J ends lost 6 bases and 2 bases respectively, with 11 bases between them. The CDR3 is CASSPPNTYEQYF. The CDR3 DNA reads TGTGCCAGCAGCCCACCCAATACCTACGAGCAGTACTTC.

The rearrangement joins TRBV5-1 to TRBJ1-2, with D perhaps TRBD1 (5 bases). Deletions cut 0 bases from V and 2 bases from J, with 11 bases between. This CDR3 spans 15 amino acids. Germline CDR1 and CDR2: SGHRS and YFSETQ. The CDR3 DNA reads as TGCGCCAGCAGCTTGGAGCAGGGTGGAAACTATGGCTACACCTTC. It translates to CASSLEQGGNYGYTF.

The chain carries TRBV7-9 and TRBJ2-1; D is unclear. CDR1 and CDR2 (germline): SEHNR, FQNEAQ (reference sequence). The V and J ends lost 3 bases and 5 bases respectively, with 8 bases between them. The CDR3 covers 13 residues. The CDR3 region is CASSFKKDNEQFF. In DNA, the CDR3 is TGTGCCAGCAGCTTTAAGAAGGACAATGAGCAGTTCTTC.

The chain recombines TRBV6-5 with TRBJ1-5; D is uncertain. CDR3 size: 15 residues. The germline V and J ends were trimmed by 3 bases and 3 bases, with 12 bases remaining between them. Germline-derived CDR1 and CDR2 are MNHEY and SVGAGI. This CDR3 reads CASSYRRATNQPQHF. Written as DNA, the CDR3 is TGTGCCAGCAGTTATAGGAGGGCTACCAATCAGCCCCAGCATTTT.

This chain uses TRBV27 with TRBJ2-2, with 9 nucleotides matching TRBD1. This CDR3 contains 17 residues. Germline V gene sequence: CDR1 MNHEY, CDR2 SMNVEV (reference sequence). After removal of 6 bases from V and 4 bases from J, the junction contained 12 bases not matched to a gene. This chain's CDR3 is CASRLDTGGRITGELFF. Written as DNA, the CDR3 is TGTGCCAGCAGATTGGACACAGGGGGCCGGATCACCGGGGAGCTGTTTTTT.

The rearrangement links TRBV7-7 to TRBJ2-1, with 8 bases that match TRBD1. CDR3 length: 13 residues. Germline V CDR1 and CDR2: SSHAT, FNYEAQ (reference sequence). In nucleotides, the CDR3 is TGTGCTACTTCGGACAGGGAAGGAAATGAGCAGTTCTTC. Translating gives CATSDREGNEQFF.

The chain has TRBV4-1 and TRBJ1-3; D is unresolved. Germline-derived CDR1 and CDR2 are MGHRA and YSYEKL. Trimming left V 1 base short and J 3 bases short, with 7 bases between. The CDR3 extends over 14 amino acids. The CDR3 DNA reads as TGCGCCAGCAGCCAAGCCCAAATTGGAAACACCATATATTTT. Translating gives CASSQAQIGNTIYF.

This clone was observed a single time. The chain links TRBV28 to TRBJ2-1, with D tentatively TRBD1 (5 bases). CDR1 is MDHEN, CDR2 SYDVKM, per germline. V gave up 7 bases and J gave up 3 bases, with 10 bases separating them. This CDR3 has 13 residues. The CDR3 sequence is CASTTANYNEQFF. The CDR3 region has the DNA TGTGCCAGCACGACAGCCAACTACAATGAGCAGTTCTTC.

The V call is TRBV6-5, the J call TRBJ1-1; 8 bases line up with TRBD1. V trimming: 5 bases; J trimming: 1 base; junction bases outside the gene matches: 6. Germline CDR1 and CDR2: MNHEY and SVGAGI. This CDR3 contains 15 residues. The CDR3 DNA follows: TGTGCCAGCAGTCCACGACAGGGGTCGAACACTGAAGCTTTCTTT. It translates to CASSPRQGSNTEAFF.

V and J are TRBV19 and TRBJ2-2, with 7 bases that match TRBD1. CDR3 length: 14 amino acids. V was clipped by 6 bases and J by 5 bases; unmatched bases: 6. Looked up from germline, CDR1 is LNHDA and CDR2 is SQIVND (reference sequence). This CDR3 is CASRIMTGTGELFF. The CDR3 DNA is TGTGCCAGTAGGATCATGACAGGGACCGGGGAGCTGTTTTTT.